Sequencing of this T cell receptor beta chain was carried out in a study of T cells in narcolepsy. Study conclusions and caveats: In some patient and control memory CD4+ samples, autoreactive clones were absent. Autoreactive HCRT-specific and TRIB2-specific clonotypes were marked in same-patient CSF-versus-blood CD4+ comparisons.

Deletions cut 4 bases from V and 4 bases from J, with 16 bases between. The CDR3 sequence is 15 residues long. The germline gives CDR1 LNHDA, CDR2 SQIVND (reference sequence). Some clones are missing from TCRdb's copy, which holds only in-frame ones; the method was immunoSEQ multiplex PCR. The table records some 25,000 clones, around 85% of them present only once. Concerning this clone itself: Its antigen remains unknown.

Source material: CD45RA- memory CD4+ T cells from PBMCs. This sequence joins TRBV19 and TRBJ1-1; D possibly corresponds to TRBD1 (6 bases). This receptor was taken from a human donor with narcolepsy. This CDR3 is CASSTRKQGITEAFF. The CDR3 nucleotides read TGTGCCAGTAGTACCCGAAAACAGGGTATCACTGAAGCTTTCTTT.